This T cell receptor beta chain is from a study of blood T cell repertoires in COVID-19. Turning to the study itself: The study drew acute and convalescent COVID-19 samples from the United States, Italy and Spain. T cells, B-cell-depleted T cells, or PBMCs provided the cDNA or gDNA that served as material.

The method was immunoSEQ multiplex PCR; TCRdb's version includes in-frame clones alone and lacks a portion of them. Here the sample spans about 160,000 clones, 80% to 90% being singletons. Germline V gene sequence: CDR1 SGHKS, CDR2 YYEKEE (reference sequence). CDR3 size: 13 residues. V gave up 2 bases and J gave up 5 bases, with 7 bases separating them. This receptor was taken from a woman aged 55-70 years who had recovered from COVID-19. The chain combines TRBV5-5 with TRBJ2-2; D possibly corresponds to TRBD1 (6 bases). The sequenced sample consisted of peripheral blood. CDR3 bases: TGTGCCAGCAGCTTAGGACAGACCGGGGAGCTGTTTTTT. Translated: CASSLGQTGELFF. Full variable domain (outside the CDR3, taken from reference TRBV5-5 and TRBJ2-2): DAGVTQSPTHLIKTRGQQVTLRCSPISGHKSVSWYQQVLGQGPQFIFQYYEKEERGRGNFPDRFSARQFPNYSSELNVNALLLGDSALYLCASSLGQTGELFFGEGSRLTVL.